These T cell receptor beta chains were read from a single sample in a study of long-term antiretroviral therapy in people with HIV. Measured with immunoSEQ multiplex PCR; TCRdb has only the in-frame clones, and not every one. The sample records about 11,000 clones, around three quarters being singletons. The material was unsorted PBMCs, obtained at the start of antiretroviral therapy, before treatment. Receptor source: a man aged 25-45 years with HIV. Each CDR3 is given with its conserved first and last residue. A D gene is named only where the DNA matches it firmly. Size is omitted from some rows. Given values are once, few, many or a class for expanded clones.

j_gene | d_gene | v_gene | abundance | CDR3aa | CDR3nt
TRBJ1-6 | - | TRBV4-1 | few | CASSQARNSPLHF | TGCGCCAGCAGCCAAGCAAGGAATTCACCCCTCCACTTT
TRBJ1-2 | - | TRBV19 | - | CASSNSGGANYGYTF | TGTGCCAGTAGCAACTCTGGGGGCGCAAACTATGGCTACACCTTC
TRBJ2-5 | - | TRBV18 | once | CASSPPTGGLQETQYF | TGTGCCAGCTCACCACCGACGGGCGGTCTGCAAGAGACCCAGTACTTC
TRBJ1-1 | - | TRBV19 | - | CASSIDALTEAFF | TGTGCCAGTAGTATAGATGCTTTAACTGAAGCTTTCTTT
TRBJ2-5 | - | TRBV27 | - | CASRRHLLETQYF | TGTGCCAGCAGAAGACATCTTTTAGAGACCCAGTACTTC
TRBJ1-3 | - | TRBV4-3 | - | CASSQGGGPGNTIYF | TGCGCCAGCAGCCAAGGAGGGGGTCCTGGAAACACCATATATTTT
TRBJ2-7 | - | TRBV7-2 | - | CASSSGPYEQYF | TGTGCCAGCAGCTCGGGGCCCTACGAGCAGTACTTC
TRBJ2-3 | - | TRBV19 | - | CASHGGRHTDTQYF | TGTGCCAGCCACGGTGGGAGGCACACAGATACGCAGTATTTT
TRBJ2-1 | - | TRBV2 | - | CASSEDIAEYNEQFF | TGTGCCAGCAGTGAAGATATAGCGGAATACAATGAGCAGTTCTTC
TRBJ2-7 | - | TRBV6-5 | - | CASSSADEQYF | TGTGCCAGCAGTTCCGCTGACGAGCAGTACTTC
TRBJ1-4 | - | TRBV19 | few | CASSIQGWPNEKLFF | TGTGCCAGTAGTATACAGGGGTGGCCTAATGAAAAACTGTTTTTT
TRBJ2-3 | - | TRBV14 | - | CASSQVDSGTDTQYF | TGTGCCAGCAGCCAAGTCGATAGCGGAACAGATACGCAGTATTTT
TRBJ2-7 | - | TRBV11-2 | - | CASSSSPTYEQYF | TGTGCCAGCAGCTCGTCACCTACCTACGAGCAGTACTTC
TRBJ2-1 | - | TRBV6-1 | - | CASSERPLHEQFF | TGTGCCAGCAGTGAACGCCCTTTACATGAGCAGTTCTTC
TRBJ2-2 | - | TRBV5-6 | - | CASSLDAGTGELFF | TGTGCCAGCAGCTTGGATGCTGGGACCGGGGAGCTGTTTTTT
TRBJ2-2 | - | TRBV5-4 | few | CASSFSASPPGELFF | TGTGCCAGCAGCTTTTCGGCTAGCCCGCCCGGGGAGCTGTTTTTT
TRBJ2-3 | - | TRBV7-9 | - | CASSPLVVPDTQYF | TGTGCCAGCAGCCCGTTGGTGGTTCCAGATACGCAGTATTTT
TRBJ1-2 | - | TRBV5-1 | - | CASSSEPGAAAGYTF | TGCGCCAGCAGCTCCGAACCGGGAGCGGCAGCTGGCTACACCTTC
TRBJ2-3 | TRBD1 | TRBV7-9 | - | CASRATGDPFTDTQYF | TGTGCCAGCAGAGCGACAGGGGATCCCTTCACAGATACGCAGTATTTT
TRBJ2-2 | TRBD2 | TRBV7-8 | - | CASSFRLAGENTGELFF | TGTGCCAGCAGCTTCCGACTAGCGGGGGAGAACACCGGGGAGCTGTTTTTT
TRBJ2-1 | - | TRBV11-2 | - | CASSLVSNEQFF | TGTGCCAGCAGCTTAGTGTCCAATGAGCAGTTCTTC
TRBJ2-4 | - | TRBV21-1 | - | CASSKEGGGRGRNIQYF | TGTGCCAGCAGCAAAGAGGGCGGGGGCCGCGGCCGAAACATTCAGTACTTC
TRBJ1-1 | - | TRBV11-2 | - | CASSLVSLVTPGDGAFF | TGTGCCAGCAGCTTAGTCTCACTAGTTACCCCCGGAGACGGCGCTTTCTTT
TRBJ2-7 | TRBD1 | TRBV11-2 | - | CASSSPRTGTSYEQYF | TGTGCCAGCAGCTCCCCCCGGACAGGTACCTCCTACGAGCAGTACTTC
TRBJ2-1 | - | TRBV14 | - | CASSLPNNEQFF | TGTGCCAGCAGCCTCCCCAACAATGAGCAGTTCTTC
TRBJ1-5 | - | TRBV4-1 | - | CASSQTWDPQRNQPQHF | TGCGCCAGCAGCCAAACCTGGGACCCACAGCGCAATCAGCCCCAGCATTTT
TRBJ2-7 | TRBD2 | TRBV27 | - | CASRSLSGRGSYEQYF | TGTGCCAGCAGATCCCTTAGCGGGAGGGGTTCGTACGAGCAGTACTTC
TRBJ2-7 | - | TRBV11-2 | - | CASSLGSGVGEQYF | TGTGCCAGCAGCTTAGGTTCTGGGGTGGGGGAGCAGTACTTC
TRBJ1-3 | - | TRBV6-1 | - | CASSALSGQLGNTIYF | TGTGCCAGCAGTGCGCTCTCCGGACAGCTTGGAAACACCATATATTTT
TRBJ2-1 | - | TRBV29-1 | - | CTATRPSSYNEQFF | TGCACCGCGACTAGGCCAAGCTCCTACAATGAGCAGTTCTTC
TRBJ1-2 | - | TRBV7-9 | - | CASSFQAQYGYTF | TGTGCCAGCAGCTTCCAAGCCCAATATGGCTACACCTTC
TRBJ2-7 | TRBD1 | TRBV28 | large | CASSTLTGAEQYF | TGTGCCAGCAGTACCTTAACAGGGGCCGAGCAGTACTTC
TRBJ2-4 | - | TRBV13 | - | CASSPPEKDKNIQYF | TGTGCCAGCAGCCCGCCCGAGAAGGACAAAAACATTCAGTACTTC
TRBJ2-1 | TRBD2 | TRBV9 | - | CASGGGYNEQFF | TGTGCCAGCGGGGGGGGCTACAATGAGCAGTTCTTC
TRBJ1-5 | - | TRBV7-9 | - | CASSLEGTGNQPQHF | TGTGCCAGCAGCTTAGAGGGGACGGGCAATCAGCCCCAGCATTTT
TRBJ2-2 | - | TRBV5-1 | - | CASSAREATGELFF | TGCGCCAGCAGCGCCAGGGAGGCCACCGGGGAGCTGTTTTTT
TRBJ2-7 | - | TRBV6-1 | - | CASSGTQGSLYEQYF | TGTGCCAGCAGTGGGACCCAAGGCAGCCTCTACGAGCAGTACTTC
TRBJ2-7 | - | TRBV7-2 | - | CASSLAPLDEQYF | TGTGCCAGCAGCTTAGCGCCCCTTGACGAGCAGTACTTC
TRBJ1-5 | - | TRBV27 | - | CASSLWGQTDQPQHF | TGTGCCAGCAGTTTATGGGGACAAACGGATCAGCCCCAGCATTTT
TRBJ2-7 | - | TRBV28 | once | CASSFGQSKPLSYEQYF | TGTGCCAGCAGTTTTGGGCAGAGCAAACCCCTATCCTACGAGCAGTACTTC
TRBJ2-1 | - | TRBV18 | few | CASSQPGAGEQFF | TGTGCCAGCTCACAACCGGGGGCGGGTGAGCAGTTCTTC
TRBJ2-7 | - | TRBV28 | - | CASSFGSYEQYF | TGTGCCAGCAGTTTCGGGAGCTACGAGCAGTACTTC
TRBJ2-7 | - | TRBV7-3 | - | CASSSSGPGSYEQYF | TGTGCCAGCAGCTCCTCCGGGCCCGGGTCCTACGAGCAGTACTTC
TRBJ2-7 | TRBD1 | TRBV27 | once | CASSFRQGTGYEQYF | TGTGCCAGCAGTTTTAGGCAGGGGACAGGCTACGAGCAGTACTTC
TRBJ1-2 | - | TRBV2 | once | CASSEGQGSLKRYTF | TGTGCCAGCAGTGAAGGGCAGGGTTCCCTAAAACGCTACACCTTC
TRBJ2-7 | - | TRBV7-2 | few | CASSPYSGNEQYF | TGTGCCAGCAGCCCCTATTCAGGGAACGAGCAGTACTTC
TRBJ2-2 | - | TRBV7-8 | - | CASSLVGSVTGELFF | TGTGCCAGCAGCTTAGTCGGTAGCGTCACCGGGGAGCTGTTTTTT
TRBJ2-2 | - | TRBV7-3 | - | CASSPPLGGELFF | TGTGCCAGCAGCCCTCCCCTGGGCGGGGAGCTGTTTTTT
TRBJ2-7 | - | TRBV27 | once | CASSLGGGKFYEQYF | TGTGCCAGCAGTTTAGGTGGGGGGAAGTTCTACGAGCAGTACTTC
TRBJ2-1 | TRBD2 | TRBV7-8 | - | CASSLGRLAGVNEQFF | TGTGCCAGCAGCTTAGGAAGACTAGCGGGAGTAAATGAGCAGTTCTTC